This T cell receptor beta chain came from a study of OX40 agonist ivuxolimab in advanced cancers. Overall study context: Every 2 weeks, patients received ivuxolimab intravenously, dosed at 0.01 to 10 mg/kg. From 23 to 79 years was the age range, with a mean of about 56 years, and around 84% were male. Whole-study results and caveats: Partly responding patients at 0.1-3.0 mg/kg showed some of the smallest clonal expansion. Low normalized T-cell clonal expansion also characterized some of the nonresponders.

On this clone itself: Its antigen is as yet unknown.

This CDR3 has 14 amino acids. V was clipped by 6 bases and J by 5 bases; unmatched bases: 8. Germline V gives CDR1 MNHEY, CDR2 SVGAGI. Repertoires were generated with immunoSEQ multiplex PCR, while TCRdb's copy carries only in-frame clones and drops some. This table has 90,000 or so clones, around 90% appearing once. Sample: CD4+ or CD8+ T cells sorted from blood, taken in a trial of the OX40 agonist ivuxolimab. The genes are TRBV6-5 and TRBJ2-5, with TRBD1 identical over 8 bases. The source is an adult with an advanced solid tumor such as melanoma, head and neck, liver or kidney cancer. The CDR3 reads CASSRATGDETQYF. In nucleotides, the CDR3 is TGTGCCAGCAGCCGCGCGACAGGGGACGAGACCCAGTACTTC.